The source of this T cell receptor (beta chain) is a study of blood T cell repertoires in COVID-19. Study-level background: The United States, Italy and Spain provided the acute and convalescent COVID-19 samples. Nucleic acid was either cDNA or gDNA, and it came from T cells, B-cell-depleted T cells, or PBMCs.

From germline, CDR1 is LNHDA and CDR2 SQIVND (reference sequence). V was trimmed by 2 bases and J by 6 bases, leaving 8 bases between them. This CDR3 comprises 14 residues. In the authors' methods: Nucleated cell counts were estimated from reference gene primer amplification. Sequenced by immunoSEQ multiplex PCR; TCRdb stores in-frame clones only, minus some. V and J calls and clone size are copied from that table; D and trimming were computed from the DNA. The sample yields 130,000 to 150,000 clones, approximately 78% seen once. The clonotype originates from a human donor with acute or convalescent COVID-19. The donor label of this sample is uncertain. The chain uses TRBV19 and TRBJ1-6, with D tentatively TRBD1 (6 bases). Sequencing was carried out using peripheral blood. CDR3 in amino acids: CASSITGSNSPLHF. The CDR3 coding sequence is TGTGCCAGTAGTATAACAGGGTCTAATTCACCCCTCCACTTT. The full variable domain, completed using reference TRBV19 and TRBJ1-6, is DGGITQSPKYLFRKEGQNVTLSCEQNLNHDAMYWYRQDPGQGLRLIYYSQIVNDFQKGDIAEGYSVSREKKESFPLTVTSAQKNPTAFYLCASSITGSNSPLHFGNGTRLTVT.